What follows are 20 T cell receptor beta chains derived from one specimen sequenced in a study of identical twins. TCRdb fed the 5' RACE reads into MiXCR, producing one record per CDR3 protein. Counted here are 1.5 million to 2 million distinct CDR3 sequences, around 29% occurring once; the ten biggest clones make up 0.25% to 0.3%. Sequenced material: cord blood. The receptor source for this set is a newborn girl in good health.

The rearrangement joins TRBV25-1 to TRBJ2-3; 8 bases fit TRBD1. CDR1 and CDR2 from the germline V gene are MGHDK and SYGVNS. The CDR3 extends over 15 amino acids. The V segment lost 6 bases and the J segment 6 bases; nucleotides outside the gene matches: 11. CDR3 nucleotide sequence: TGTGCCAGCAGCGAGTTGGACAGGGAGGTCGATACGCAGTATTTT. Its translation is CASSELDREVDTQYF. Full variable domain (remainder filled in from reference TRBV25-1 and TRBJ2-3): EADIYQTPRYLVIGTGKKITLECSQTMGHDKMYWYQQDPGMELHLIHYSYGVNSTEKGDLSSESTVSRIRTEHFPLTLESARPSHTSQYLCASSELDREVDTQYFGPGTRLTVL.

This clonotype was counted ten times or more. The chain combines TRBV5-1 with TRBJ2-1; 9 bases align to TRBD1. This CDR3 is built from 15 residues. Germline-derived CDR1 and CDR2 are SGHRS and YFSETQ. V shed 3 bases and J 2 bases; nucleotides not matched to a gene: 3. The CDR3 spells CASSSTGGAYNEQFF. As DNA, the CDR3 is TGCGCCAGCAGCTCAACAGGGGGCGCCTACAATGAGCAGTTCTTC.

V gene TRBV5-1 combines with J gene TRBJ1-2, with TRBD1 matching over 9 bases. This CDR3 is built from 15 residues. Trimming at V came to 3 bases and at J to 4 bases, leaving 7 bases not matched to a gene. Germline V gene data show CDR1 as SGHRS and CDR2 as YFSETQ. The CDR3 DNA reads as TGCGCCAGCAGCTCGGGACAGGGATGGGGCTATGGCTACACCTTC. Amino acids: CASSSGQGWGYGYTF.

This chain joins TRBV6-5 and TRBJ2-7, with 11 nucleotides matching TRBD1. The germline gives CDR1 MNHEY, CDR2 SVGAGI. The CDR3 is 15 residues long. V dropped 6 bases and J dropped 2; count of bases not matched to a gene: 6. This CDR3 is CASRQPGQGAYEQYF. The DNA of the CDR3 is TGTGCCAGCAGACAACCGGGACAGGGGGCCTACGAGCAGTACTTC.

This clonotype was found many times. V usage is TRBV3-1 and J usage is TRBJ1-2; tentative D call: TRBD1 (5 bases). Germline assignment: CDR1 LGHDT and CDR2 YNNKEL (reference sequence). Trimming removed 1 base from V and 4 bases from J, with 10 bases in between. There are 14 residues in the CDR3. CDR3 protein: CASSQGPGGYGYTF. As DNA, the CDR3 is TGTGCCAGCAGCCAAGGTCCGGGGGGCTATGGCTACACCTTC.

Of note for this clonotype: The junction shows a germline mismatch at one end, possibly a read error. This CDR3 is CASSEDRGPTDTRYF. The DNA for the CDR3 is TGTGCCAGCAGTGAGGACAGGGGGCCGACAGATACGCGGTATTTT. The gene calls are TRBV6-1 and TRBJ2-3; 11 nucleotides align to TRBD1. Germline V gene sequence: CDR1 MNHNS, CDR2 SASEGT. The CDR3 length is 15 residues.

The chain combines TRBV28 with TRBJ1-2; no clear D. The germline V gene has CDR1 MDHEN and CDR2 SYDVKM. V was cut by 6 bases and J by 4 bases, with 15 bases left in between. The CDR3 consists of 14 residues. This CDR3 is CASSLRPILYGYTF. The CDR3 nucleotides are TGTGCCAGCAGCCTCCGACCCATCCTCTATGGCTACACCTTC.

The chain employs TRBV10-3 and TRBJ2-1; 11 nucleotides match TRBD2. The CDR3 runs to 19 residues. Germline values: CDR1 ENHRY, CDR2 SYGVKD. The J segment lost 8 bases and the V segment lost 6 bases, leaving 21 bases of the junction unmatched. The CDR3 nucleotides are TGTGCCATCAGCGAACCCCCATCTAGCGGGAGGCGCCGGTTCTATGAGCAGTTCTTC. This codes for CAISEPPSSGRRRFYEQFF.

About this clonotype itself: This is likely a read error, given that the CDR3 carries no conserved phenylalanine or tryptophan at its end. The genes are TRBV5-1 and TRBJ2-3, with D perhaps TRBD1 or TRBD2 (5 bases each). This CDR3 comprises 15 residues. Trimming stripped 4 bases from V and 0 bases from J, with 12 bases between. Germline values: CDR1 SGHRS, CDR2 YFSETQ. The CDR3 DNA reads TGCGCCAGCAGCCCGGGGACCTATAGCACAGATACGCAGTATTAT. Translating gives CASSPGTYSTDTQYY.

As to this clonotype: This may arise from a read error, as a much more abundant clone is one base away. The rearrangement links TRBV28 to TRBJ2-5; no reliable D call. CDR3 size: 15 residues. Per the germline V gene, CDR1 is MDHEN and CDR2 is SYDVKM. Between the trimmed V and J ends, which lost 5 bases and 11 bases, there was a span of 24 bases. CDR3 region: CASSPPTMPYNEQYF. CDR3 sequence (DNA): TGTGCCAGCAGTCCCCCGACCATGCCCTACAATGAGCAGTACTTC.

This clonotype came up many times. This chain uses TRBV11-2 with TRBJ2-1; 7 bases are a match to TRBD2. The V and J ends lost 5 bases and 6 bases, in that order; junction bases with no gene match: 7. CDR1 is SGHAT and CDR2 is FQNNGV in the germline V gene. The length of the CDR3 is 14 residues. DNA for the CDR3: TGTGCCAGCAGCCGTGGCGGGGGTATCAATGAGCAGTTCTTC. It yields the protein CASSRGGGINEQFF. The variable domain in full, completed from reference TRBV11-2 and TRBJ2-1, reads EAGVAQSPRYKIIEKRQSVAFWCNPISGHATLYWYQQILGQGPKLLIQFQNNGVVDDSQLPKDRFSAERLKGVDSTLKIQPAKLEDSAVYLCASSRGGGINEQFFGPGTRLTVL.

This clonotype was seen a handful of times. The chain carries TRBV6-2 or TRBV6-3 and TRBJ2-1, with TRBD2 matching over 13 bases. The germline V gene encodes CDR1 MNHEY and CDR2 SVGEGT. The V and J ends lost 6 bases and 7 bases, in that order; junction bases with no gene match: 9. The CDR3 totals 16 residues. The CDR3: CASRPRVLAGGNEQFF. Written as DNA, the CDR3 is TGTGCCAGCAGACCCAGGGTACTAGCGGGAGGGAATGAGCAGTTCTTC.

Comments on this clonotype: At one of its ends the junction is not consistent with the germline gene, which may arise from a read error. The rearrangement joins TRBV20-1 to TRBJ1-5, with TRBD1 matching 10 bases. CDR1 is DFQATT and CDR2 is SNEGSKA in the germline V gene (reference sequence). CDR3 length equals 15 residues. CDR3 amino acids: CSARDRGKSSQPQHF. The CDR3 DNA is TGCAGTGCTCGGGACAGGGGTAAGAGCAGTCAGCCCCAGCATTTT.

The rearrangement links TRBV7-6 to TRBJ1-1; no firm D call. CDR1 is SGHVS, CDR2 FNYEAQ, per germline. V gave up 5 bases and J gave up 11 bases, with 24 bases separating them. This CDR3 region has 15 residues. In DNA form, the CDR3 reads TGTGCCAGCAGCCCTTCCGCGGGAGGGAATTTCTTGGCTTTCTTT. Protein: CASSPSAGGNFLAFF.

V and J are TRBV12-3 or TRBV12-4 and TRBJ1-1; 11 positions agree with TRBD1. The CDR3 is made up of 13 amino acids. The V segment lost 2 bases and the J segment 10 bases; nucleotides outside the gene matches: 3. Here the CDR3 DNA reads TGTGCCAGCAGTTTATACGGGACAGGGGGAGCTTTCTTT. Its protein product is CASSLYGTGGAFF.

This clonotype showed up just a few times. The V and J genes are TRBV25-1 and TRBJ1-1, with D unclear. Trimming left V 6 bases short and J 2 bases short, with 16 bases between. Germline CDR1 is MGHDK and CDR2 is SYGVNS. CDR3 length: 15 amino acids. In nucleotides, the CDR3 is TGTGCCAGCAGAGATACTCGACGGGCAAACACTGAAGCTTTCTTT. It is translated as CASRDTRRANTEAFF.

This clonotype was detected a few times. V is TRBV5-1 and J is TRBJ2-2; tentatively, D is TRBD2 (6 bases). The V end was cut by 2 bases, the J end by 1 base, with 9 bases between. The CDR3 consists of 15 residues. The germline V gene has CDR1 SGHRS and CDR2 YFSETQ. Here the CDR3 reads CASSFGTQNTGELFF. For the CDR3, the DNA is TGCGCCAGCAGCTTTGGGACTCAGAACACCGGGGAGCTGTTTTTT.

The V call is TRBV24-1, the J call TRBJ2-6, with D possibly TRBD1 on 6 matching bases. V lost 4 bases to trimming and J lost 0 bases, with 9 bases between them. The CDR3 runs 16 residues. The germline CDR1 and CDR2 sequences are KGHDR and SFDVKD. The CDR3 region is CATSDRGPSGANVLTF. CDR3 sequence (DNA): TGTGCCACCAGTGACAGGGGTCCCTCTGGGGCCAACGTCCTGACTTTC.

The V and J genes are TRBV13 and TRBJ2-5, with D tentatively TRBD1 or TRBD2 (6 bases each). The DNA end lines up better with TRBJ2-7; the J call may be wrong. The V gene's germline CDR1 is PRHDT and CDR2 FYEKMQ (reference sequence). CDR3 length: 15 residues. The chain's CDR3 is CASSSWKNGGHEQYF. The DNA for the CDR3 is TGTGCCAGCAGCTCCTGGAAAAACGGGGGCCACGAGCAGTACTTC.

Remarks on this clonotype: One end of the junction does not line up with germline, which may come from a read error. The rearrangement joins TRBV10-3 to TRBJ2-1; D is uncertain. Looked up from germline, CDR1 is ENHRY and CDR2 is SYGVKD. There are 13 residues in the CDR3. CDR3 DNA sequence: TGTACCATCACGGGCAGCTCCTACAATGAGCAGTTCTTC. Protein sequence: CTITGSSYNEQFF.